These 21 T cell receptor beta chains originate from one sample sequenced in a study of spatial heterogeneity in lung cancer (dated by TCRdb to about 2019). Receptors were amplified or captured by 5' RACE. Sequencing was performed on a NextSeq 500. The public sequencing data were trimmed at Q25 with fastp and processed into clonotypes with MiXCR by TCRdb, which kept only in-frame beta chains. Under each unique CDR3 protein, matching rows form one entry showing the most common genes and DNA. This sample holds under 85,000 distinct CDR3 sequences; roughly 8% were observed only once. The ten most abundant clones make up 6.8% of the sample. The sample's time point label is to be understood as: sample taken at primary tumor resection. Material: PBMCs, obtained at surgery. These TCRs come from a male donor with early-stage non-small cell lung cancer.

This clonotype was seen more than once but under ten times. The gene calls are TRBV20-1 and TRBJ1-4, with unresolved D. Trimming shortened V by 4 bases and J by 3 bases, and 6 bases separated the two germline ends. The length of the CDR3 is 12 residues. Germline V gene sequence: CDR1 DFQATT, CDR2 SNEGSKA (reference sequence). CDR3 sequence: CSANSPNEKLFF. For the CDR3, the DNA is TGCAGTGCTAACAGCCCTAATGAAAAACTGTTTTTT.

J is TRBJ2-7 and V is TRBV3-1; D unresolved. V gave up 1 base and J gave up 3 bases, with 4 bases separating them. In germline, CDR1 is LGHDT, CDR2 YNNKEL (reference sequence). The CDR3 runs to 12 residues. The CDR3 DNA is TGTGCCAGCAGCCAAGTGAGCTACGAGCAGTACTTC. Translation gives CASSQVSYEQYF.

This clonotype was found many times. CDR3 in amino acids: CASSRDSSREQFF. CDR3 sequence (DNA): TGTGCCAGCAGTCGGGACTCTTCGAGGGAGCAGTTCTTC. The J gene is TRBJ2-1, the V gene TRBV27; possible D gene TRBD2, 6 bases. The CDR3 consists of 13 residues. Trimming removed 5 bases at V and 10 bases at J, with 15 bases between. CDR1 is MNHEY and CDR2 is SMNVEV in the germline V gene (reference sequence).

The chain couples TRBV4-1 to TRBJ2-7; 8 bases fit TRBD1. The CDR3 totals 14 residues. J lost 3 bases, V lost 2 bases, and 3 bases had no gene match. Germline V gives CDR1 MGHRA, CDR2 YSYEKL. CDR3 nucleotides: TGCGCCAGCAGCCAACTGGGACAGGTCTACGAGCAGTACTTC. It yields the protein CASSQLGQVYEQYF.

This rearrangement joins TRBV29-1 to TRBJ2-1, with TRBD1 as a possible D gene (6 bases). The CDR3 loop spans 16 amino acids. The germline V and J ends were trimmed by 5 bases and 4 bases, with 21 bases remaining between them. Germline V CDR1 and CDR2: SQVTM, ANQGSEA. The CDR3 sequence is CSVWLQGLLGYNEQFF. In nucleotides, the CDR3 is TGCAGCGTTTGGTTACAGGGATTATTGGGATACAATGAGCAGTTCTTC.

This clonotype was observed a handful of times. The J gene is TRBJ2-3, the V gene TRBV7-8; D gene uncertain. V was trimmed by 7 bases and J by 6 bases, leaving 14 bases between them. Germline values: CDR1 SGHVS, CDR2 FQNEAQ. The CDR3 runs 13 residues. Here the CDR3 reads CASTRELSDTQYF. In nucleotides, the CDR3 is TGTGCCAGCACCCGAGAACTCTCGGATACGCAGTATTTT.

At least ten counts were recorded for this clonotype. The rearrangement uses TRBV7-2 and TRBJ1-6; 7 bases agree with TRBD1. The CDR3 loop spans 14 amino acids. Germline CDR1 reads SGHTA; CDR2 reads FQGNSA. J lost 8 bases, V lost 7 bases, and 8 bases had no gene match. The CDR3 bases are TGTGCCAGCACGCCCCGGGACAGTTATTCACCCCTCCACTTT. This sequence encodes CASTPRDSYSPLHF.

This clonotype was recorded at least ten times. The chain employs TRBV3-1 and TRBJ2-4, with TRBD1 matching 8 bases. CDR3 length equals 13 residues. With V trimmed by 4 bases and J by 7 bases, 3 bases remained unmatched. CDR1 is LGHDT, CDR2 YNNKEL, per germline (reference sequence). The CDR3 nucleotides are TGTGCCAGCAGCCTGACAGGGGTTAACATTCAGTACTTC. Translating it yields CASSLTGVNIQYF.

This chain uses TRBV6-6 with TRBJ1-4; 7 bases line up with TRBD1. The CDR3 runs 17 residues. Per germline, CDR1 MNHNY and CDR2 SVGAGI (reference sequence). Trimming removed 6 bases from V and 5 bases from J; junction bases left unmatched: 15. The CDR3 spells CASRYDATGEGNEKLFF. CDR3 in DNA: TGTGCCAGCAGATACGATGCCACAGGGGAGGGGAATGAAAAACTGTTTTTT.

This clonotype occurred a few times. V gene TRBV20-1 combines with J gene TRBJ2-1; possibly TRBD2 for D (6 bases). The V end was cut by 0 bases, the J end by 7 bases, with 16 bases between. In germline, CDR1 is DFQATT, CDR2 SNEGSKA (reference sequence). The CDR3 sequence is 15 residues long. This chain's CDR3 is CSARDWGGPGNEQFF. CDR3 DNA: TGCAGTGCTAGAGATTGGGGAGGCCCAGGGAATGAGCAGTTCTTC.

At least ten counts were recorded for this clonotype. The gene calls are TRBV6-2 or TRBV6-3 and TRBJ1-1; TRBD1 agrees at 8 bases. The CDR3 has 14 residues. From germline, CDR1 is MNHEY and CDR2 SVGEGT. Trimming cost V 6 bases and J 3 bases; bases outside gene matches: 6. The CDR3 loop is CASRPGTGYTEAFF. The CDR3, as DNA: TGTGCCAGCAGACCCGGGACAGGCTACACTGAAGCTTTCTTT.

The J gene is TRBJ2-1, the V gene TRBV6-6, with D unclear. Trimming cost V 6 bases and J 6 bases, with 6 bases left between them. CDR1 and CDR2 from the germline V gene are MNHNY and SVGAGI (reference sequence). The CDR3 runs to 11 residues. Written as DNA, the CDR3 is TGTGCCAGCAGGGTGGTCAATGAGCAGTTCTTC. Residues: CASRVVNEQFF.

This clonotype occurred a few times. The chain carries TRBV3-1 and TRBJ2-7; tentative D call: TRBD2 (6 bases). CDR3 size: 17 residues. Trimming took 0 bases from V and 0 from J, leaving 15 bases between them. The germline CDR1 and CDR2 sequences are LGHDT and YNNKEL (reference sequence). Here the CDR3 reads CASSQDPPGTGSYEQYF. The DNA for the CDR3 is TGTGCCAGCAGCCAAGATCCCCCCGGGACTGGCTCCTACGAGCAGTACTTC.

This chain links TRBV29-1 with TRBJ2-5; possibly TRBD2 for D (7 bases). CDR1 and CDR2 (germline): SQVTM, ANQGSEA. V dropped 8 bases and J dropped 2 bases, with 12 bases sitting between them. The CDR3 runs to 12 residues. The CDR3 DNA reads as TGCAGCTCAAGGGGGGGGCAAGAGACCCAGTACTTC. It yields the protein CSSRGGQETQYF.

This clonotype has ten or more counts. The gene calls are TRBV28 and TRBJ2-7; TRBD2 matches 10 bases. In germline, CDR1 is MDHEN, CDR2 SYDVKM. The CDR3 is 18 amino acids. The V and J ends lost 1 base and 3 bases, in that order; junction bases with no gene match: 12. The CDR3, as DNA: TGTGCCAGCAGTTTATCACTGGGACTAGCGTTCGACAGCTACGAGCAGTACTTC. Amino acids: CASSLSLGLAFDSYEQYF.

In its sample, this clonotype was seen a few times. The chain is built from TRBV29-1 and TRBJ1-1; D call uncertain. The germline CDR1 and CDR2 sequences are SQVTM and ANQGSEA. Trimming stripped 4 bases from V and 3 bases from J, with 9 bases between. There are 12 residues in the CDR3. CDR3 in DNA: TGCAGCGTTGTGAATAGCGACACTGAAGCTTTCTTT. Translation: CSVVNSDTEAFF.

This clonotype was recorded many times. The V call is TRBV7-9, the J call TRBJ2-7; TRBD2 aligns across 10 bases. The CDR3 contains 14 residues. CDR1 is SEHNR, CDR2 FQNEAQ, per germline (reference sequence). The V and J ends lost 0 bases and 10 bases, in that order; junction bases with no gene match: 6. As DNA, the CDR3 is TGTGCCAGCAGCTTAGCGCGGCTAGCGGGAGTACAGTACTTC. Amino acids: CASSLARLAGVQYF.

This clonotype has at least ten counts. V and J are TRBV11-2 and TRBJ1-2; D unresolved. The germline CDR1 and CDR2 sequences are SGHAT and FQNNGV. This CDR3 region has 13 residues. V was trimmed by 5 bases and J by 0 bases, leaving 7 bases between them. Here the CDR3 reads CASSIGPNYGYTF. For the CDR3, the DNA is TGTGCCAGCAGCATCGGGCCTAACTATGGCTACACCTTC.

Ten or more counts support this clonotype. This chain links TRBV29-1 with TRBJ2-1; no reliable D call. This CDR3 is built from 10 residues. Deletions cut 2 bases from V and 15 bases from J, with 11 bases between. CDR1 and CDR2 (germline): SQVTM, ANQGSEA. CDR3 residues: CSVEKGFGFF. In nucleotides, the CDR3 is TGCAGCGTTGAAAAAGGGTTTGGGTTCTTC.

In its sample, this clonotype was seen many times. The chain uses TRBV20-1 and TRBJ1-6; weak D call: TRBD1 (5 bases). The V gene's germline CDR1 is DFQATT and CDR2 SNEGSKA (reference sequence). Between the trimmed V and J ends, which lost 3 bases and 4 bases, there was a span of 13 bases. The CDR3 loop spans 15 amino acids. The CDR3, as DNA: TGCAGTGCTAGCCCCCAGGGTTTTTATAATTCACCCCTCCACTTT. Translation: CSASPQGFYNSPLHF.

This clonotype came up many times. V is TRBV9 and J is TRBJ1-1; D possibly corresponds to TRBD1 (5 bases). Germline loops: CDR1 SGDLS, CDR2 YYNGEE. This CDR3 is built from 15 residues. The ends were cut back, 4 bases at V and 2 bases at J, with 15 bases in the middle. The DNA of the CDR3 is TGTGCCAGCAGCCCAGGATGGGGGGGTAACACTGAAGCTTTCTTT. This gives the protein CASSPGWGGNTEAFF.